This T cell receptor beta chain derives from a study of CD8+ T cells in alopecia areata (dated by TCRdb to 2017 to 2018). With regard to the full study: The study used high-throughput TCRbeta sequencing to examine T cell clonal expansion in alopecia areata, in both the C3H/HeJ mouse model and human patients. Human TCRbeta sequencing covered scalp tissue and sorted CD4+ and CD8+ peripheral blood T cells from patchy and totalis/universalis alopecia areata patients and healthy controls. Scalp clonality was compared across normal scalp (n=4), patchy alopecia areata scalp (n=8), and alopecia totalis/universalis scalp (n=8). RNA came from the PAXgene miRNA kit for fixed scalp, the miRNeasy kit for PBMCs, and the RNeasy kit for mouse skin. TCRbeta CDR3 regions were amplified by immunoSEQ multiplex PCR with 35 Vbeta forward and 13 Jbeta reverse primers.

Summary of the overall study and its limitations: Lesional scalp, especially in alopecia totalis/universalis, showed higher clonality and more expanded CD8+ clones than normal scalp, suggesting antigenic drive. Shared TCR sequences between patients were less evident than in mice, which may be partly attributable to HLA diversity in the patient population. Scalp TCR repertoire analysis is complicated because resident alphabeta T cells in normal human skin are also sequenced, whereas mouse skin is dominated by gammadelta T cells.

In regard to this clone: The antigen this receptor binds is unknown. Base qualities are not recorded, but no much larger clone differs from it by a single base.

Lesional scalp punch biopsies and peripheral blood were obtained from alopecia areata patients. After PBMCs were isolated by density centrifugation and stained for CD3, CD4 and CD8, a FACSAria was used to sort CD4+ and CD8+ T cells. As part of a multicenter biomarker study, untreated alopecia areata patients were recruited. Blood CD8+ T cells from 4 to 6 biomarker-study patients were further sorted into NKG2D-low and NKG2D-high fractions. The germline V gene encodes CDR1 SQVTM and CDR2 ANQGSEA. The CDR3 runs 14 residues from the cysteine to the phenylalanine. Only CDR3 DNA remains: 42 bases, in frame from the first base. V lost 2 bases and J lost 3 bases; the stretch between them is 14 bases long. Library preparation employed the immunoSEQ multiplex PCR assay. To provide template for TCR sequencing, every sample had RNA extracted and reverse transcribed into cDNA. First-strand cDNA was synthesized with SuperScript III using a 2:1 mix of oligo-dT and random hexamers. A synthetic immune receptor repertoire was used to gauge amplification bias, and whatever bias remained was removed computationally. On the study's bioinformatics: After raw reads were preprocessed to remove errors, the CDR3 was defined following IMGT conventions as running from the conserved cysteine to phenylalanine. Clonality was computed as 1 minus the Shannon entropy, with the entropy normalized by log2 of the number of productive unique TCRs. Whether scalp clones were CD4 or CD8 was inferred by matching scalp TCRbeta sequences against CD4 and CD8 repertoires sorted from blood. TCRdb carries this immuneACCESS record with in-frame sequences only. Its versions omit some clonotypes, under half of them owing to an unresolved V gene in the studies checked, with the rest unexplained. Clone size and the V and J calls come from that table; the DNA yielded D and trimming. Counted in this sample were 120,000 or so clones; about 51% of them appeared once. Of the sample, under 12% is held by the ten largest clones.

In this chain, TRBV29-1 is recombined with TRBJ2-7, and possibly TRBD1, on 5 matching bases. The receptor's source is a human donor with alopecia areata. The specimen was NKG2D-low CD8+ T cells sorted from blood. The sample's cell subset or site label, decoded: sorted CD8+ NKG2D-low blood T cells. The CDR3 here reads CSVESQGTSYEQYF. The DNA reads as follows: TGCAGCGTTGAATCCCAGGGAACCAGCTACGAGCAGTACTTC.